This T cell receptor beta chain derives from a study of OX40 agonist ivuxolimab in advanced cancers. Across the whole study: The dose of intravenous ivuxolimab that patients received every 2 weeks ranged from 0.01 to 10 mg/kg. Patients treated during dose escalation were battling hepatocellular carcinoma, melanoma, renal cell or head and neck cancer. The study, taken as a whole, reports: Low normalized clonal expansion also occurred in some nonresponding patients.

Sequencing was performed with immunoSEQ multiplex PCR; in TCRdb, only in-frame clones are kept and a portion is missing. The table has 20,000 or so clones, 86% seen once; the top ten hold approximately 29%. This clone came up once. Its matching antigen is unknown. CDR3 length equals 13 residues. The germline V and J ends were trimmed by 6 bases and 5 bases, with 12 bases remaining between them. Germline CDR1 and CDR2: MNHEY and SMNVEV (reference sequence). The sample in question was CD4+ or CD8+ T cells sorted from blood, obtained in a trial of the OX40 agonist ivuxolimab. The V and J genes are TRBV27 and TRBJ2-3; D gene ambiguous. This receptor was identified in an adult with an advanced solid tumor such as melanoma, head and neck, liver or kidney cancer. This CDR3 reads CASRAPVGDTQYF. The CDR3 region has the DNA TGTGCCAGCAGAGCCCCGGTGGGAGATACGCAGTATTTT.